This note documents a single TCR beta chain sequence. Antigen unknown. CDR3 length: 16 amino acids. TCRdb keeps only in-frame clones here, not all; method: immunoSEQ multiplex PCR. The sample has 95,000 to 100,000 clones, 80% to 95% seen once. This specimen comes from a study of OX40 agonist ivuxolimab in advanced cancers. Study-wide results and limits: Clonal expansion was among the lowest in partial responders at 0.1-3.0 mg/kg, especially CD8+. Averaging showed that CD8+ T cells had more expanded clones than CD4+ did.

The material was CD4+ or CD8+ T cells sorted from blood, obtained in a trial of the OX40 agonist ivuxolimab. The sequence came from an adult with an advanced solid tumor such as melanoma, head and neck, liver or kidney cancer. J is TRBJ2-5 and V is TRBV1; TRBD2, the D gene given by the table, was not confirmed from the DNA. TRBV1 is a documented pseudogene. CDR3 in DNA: TGCACCAGCAGCCAAGAAGGCCCAGCGGGAGATGAGACCCAGTACTTC. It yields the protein CTSSQEGPAGDETQYF.